This T cell receptor (beta chain) was captured by sequencing in a study of identical twins. Regarding the study as a whole: Clonotypes of the beta chain that were abundant in cord blood carried fewer insertions (memory repertoires showed none). Because invariant MAIT and iNKT cells could be present, zero-insertion analyses could be partly confounded.

TCRdb re-called the 5' RACE reads with MiXCR, one entry per CDR3 protein. This sample has 470,000 or so distinct CDR3 sequences, with roughly a quarter found just once. In its sample, this clonotype was seen once. Its specificity is not known. The sample was also linked to a second study, of T cells expressing NK-cell markers. That study reports: Among eight sequenced donors, seven carried HCMV seropositivity while one was seronegative.

The source of this sequence is a woman aged 18-30 years in good health. Material for sequencing was CD4+ T cells sorted from blood.

The CDR3 loop reads CASSLVSWYGRDTEAFF. As DNA, the CDR3 is TGTGCCAGCAGTTTAGTATCGTGGTACGGTAGGGACACTGAAGCTTTCTTT. This chain uses TRBV27 with TRBJ1-1; no clear D gene. Germline assignment: CDR1 MNHEY and CDR2 SMNVEV (reference sequence). CDR3 length: 17 amino acids. The germline V and J ends were trimmed by 2 bases and 3 bases, with 19 bases remaining between them.